The rows below give T cell receptor beta chains drawn from one sample of a study of T cells after yellow fever vaccination. TCRdb called the 5' RACE reads again in MiXCR, with one record for every CDR3 protein. The sample consists of approximately 330,000 distinct CDR3 sequences, around 12% of them appearing once. The material was CD4+ T cells sorted from PBMCs, obtained 15 days after the yellow fever booster vaccination. The receptors shown here come from a man in his late teens or twenties who received the YFV17D yellow fever vaccine. Each CDR3 is given with its conserved first and last residue. Each record gives: J gene, clone size, D gene, V gene, CDR3 DNA, CDR3 protein. D genes are given only for firm matches. Clone size, where shown, is once, few, many, or a class for clones that have expanded.

TRBJ1-1	few	TRBD1	TRBV12-3/TRBV12-4	TGTGCCAGCAGTCTGCCCGGGACAGGGGGCGCGGAAGCTTTCTTT	CASSLPGTGGAEAFF
TRBJ2-5	-	-	TRBV5-1	TGCGCCAGCAGCGCCCGGGACGGCCTGGGGACCCAGTACTTC	CASSARDGLGTQYF
TRBJ2-5	-	-	TRBV25-1	TGTGCCAGCAGTGAATTGATAGCCTGGCAAGAGACCCAGTACTTC	CASSELIAWQETQYF
TRBJ1-1	-	-	TRBV10-2	TGCGCCAGCAGTGATATGCGGATGAACACTGAAGCTTTCTTT	CASSDMRMNTEAFF
TRBJ1-4	few	-	TRBV7-2	TGTGCCAGCAGCTTAGTCAGGGCAGAAACAACTAATGAAAAACTGTTTTTT	CASSLVRAETTNEKLFF
TRBJ2-7	many	TRBD1	TRBV7-9	TGTGCCAGCAGCTTAGCGACAGGGGCTCGGAGGTACGAGCAGTACTTC	CASSLATGARRYEQYF
TRBJ1-1	few	-	TRBV5-6	TGTGCCAGCACCCCGGCAGGCGGGAACACTGAAGCTTTCTTT	CASTPAGGNTEAFF
TRBJ2-7	few	TRBD1	TRBV5-1	TGCGCCAGCAGCGAGAGGACAGGGATGGTGATCGAGCAGTACTTC	CASSERTGMVIEQYF
TRBJ1-4	-	-	TRBV20-1	TGCGCGTGGGAGGGTGGGGCTAATGAAAAACTGTTTTTT	CAWEGGANEKLFF
TRBJ2-5	-	-	TRBV7-2	TGTGCCAGCAGCTCCCAGTCTTGGGCAGAGGAGACCCAGTACTTC	CASSSQSWAEETQYF
TRBJ2-4	few	-	TRBV6-2/TRBV6-3	TGTGCCAGCAGTTACGGGGGCTTCGGAGCCAAAAACATTCAGTACTTC	CASSYGGFGAKNIQYF
TRBJ1-5	-	-	TRBV7-8	TGTGCCAGCGGTAGCTGGAATCAGCCCCAGCATTTT	CASGSWNQPQHF
TRBJ1-5	-	-	TRBV18	TGTGCCAGCTCACCATTAACAAGTGATCAGCCCCAGCATTTT	CASSPLTSDQPQHF
TRBJ2-1	-	-	TRBV15	TGTGCCACCAGCAGGGGACTACAGGGTGAGCAGTTCTTC	CATSRGLQGEQFF
TRBJ1-1	few	-	TRBV4-3	TGCGCCAGCAGCCAAGAGGGCACGGGGGGGAACACTGAAGCTTTCTTT	CASSQEGTGGNTEAFF
TRBJ2-1	-	-	TRBV6-2/TRBV6-3	TGTGCCAGCAGGCGGGGGTTGTGGACAGGGAAAGATGAGCAGTTCTTC	CASRRGLWTGKDEQFF
TRBJ2-3	many	-	TRBV28	TGTGCCAGCAGTTCACCCGCCTCCGGACAGTTCACAGATACGCAGTATTTT	CASSSPASGQFTDTQYF
TRBJ2-5	few	-	TRBV10-3	TGTGCCATCAATGACAGAAGTCAAGAGACCCAGTACTTC	CAINDRSQETQYF
TRBJ2-1	few	-	TRBV5-1	TGCGCCAGCAGCTTGAATGCGGGGGCATACAATGAGCAGTTCTTC	CASSLNAGAYNEQFF
TRBJ2-3	many	-	TRBV20-1	TGCAGTGCTAGAGTGCTGGTAGATACGCAGTATTTT	CSARVLVDTQYF
TRBJ2-2	few	-	TRBV5-1	TGCGCCAGCAAGGTTAGGAACACCGGGGAGCTGTTTTTT	CASKVRNTGELFF
TRBJ1-5	few	TRBD1	TRBV20-1	TGCAGTGCTAGAGCCCTTCAGGGGGGTCAGCCCCAGCATTTT	CSARALQGGQPQHF
TRBJ1-2	few	-	TRBV6-6	TGTGCCAGCAGTTACTCAGGGACATCAAGCTATGGCTACACCTTC	CASSYSGTSSYGYTF
TRBJ2-2	-	-	TRBV9	TGTGCCAGCAGCGTAGTTTTCAACACCGGGGAGCTGTTTTTT	CASSVVFNTGELFF
TRBJ2-3	few	TRBD2	TRBV18	TGTGCCAGCTCACCACCTGGGGGGGGAAGCACAGATACGCAGTATTTT	CASSPPGGGSTDTQYF
TRBJ1-1	few	TRBD1	TRBV28	TGTGCCAGCAGTTTATTTTATCCTACGGGACAGGGAACCCTGAACACTGAAGCTTTCTTT	CASSLFYPTGQGTLNTEAFF
TRBJ1-6	few	-	TRBV12-3/TRBV12-4	TGTGCCAGCAGTGCTCGGGACAAGGATTCACCCCTCCACTTT	CASSARDKDSPLHF
TRBJ1-1	few	-	TRBV7-9	TGTGCCAGCAGCTTAATTGGGGAGAGCACTGAAGCTTTCTTT	CASSLIGESTEAFF
TRBJ2-1	-	TRBD2	TRBV6-2/TRBV6-3	TGTGCCAGCAGTCCTCGGGGGGTGCACAATGAGCAGTTCTTC	CASSPRGVHNEQFF
TRBJ1-1	few	TRBD1	TRBV7-2	TGTGCCAGCAGCGCTCAGGGGGCGCGAACTGAAGCTTTCTTT	CASSAQGARTEAFF
TRBJ1-2	few	-	TRBV20-1	TGCTGTCCCTTAGGCAGTAACTATGGCTACACCTTC	CCPLGSNYGYTF
TRBJ2-1	many	-	TRBV7-3	TGTGCCAGCAGCTTAACGGCGGCCGGGGGAGATGAGCAGTTCTTC	CASSLTAAGGDEQFF
TRBJ2-7	few	-	TRBV5-1	TGCGCCAGCAGCCCGGAGAGAAGCTCCTACGAGCAGTACTTC	CASSPERSSYEQYF
TRBJ2-5	-	-	TRBV24-1	TGTGCCACCAGTGATTCGGGCTCATCGGCGGAGACCCAGTACTTC	CATSDSGSSAETQYF
TRBJ2-3	-	-	TRBV10-3	TGTGCCATCGGGAAATCAGGGACTAGCACAGATACGCAGTATTTT	CAIGKSGTSTDTQYF
TRBJ1-6	few	TRBD1	TRBV20-1	TGCAGTGCAACAAAAAACAGGGGCTCATCACCCCTCCACTTT	CSATKNRGSSPLHF
TRBJ2-2	few	-	TRBV5-1	TGCGCCAGCCGCACGATGGGGCCTTCGAACACCGGGGAGCTGTTTTTT	CASRTMGPSNTGELFF
TRBJ2-7	-	-	TRBV6-2/TRBV6-3	TGTGCCAGCAGTTACCTACAGGGTGCCAACGAGCAGTACTTC	CASSYLQGANEQYF
TRBJ1-1	-	-	TRBV25-1	TGTGCCAGCAGTGAATCCACTCCATCAAAGAACACTGAAGCTTTCTTT	CASSESTPSKNTEAFF
TRBJ2-5	-	-	TRBV7-8	TGTGCCAGCAGCTCAGGCGACTCCGGGACAAACGGCGAGACCCAGTACTTC	CASSSGDSGTNGETQYF
TRBJ2-2	few	-	TRBV7-2	TGTGCCAGCAGCTTAGAGCAAGCCGGGGGAGGCGGGGAGCTGTTTTTT	CASSLEQAGGGGELFF
TRBJ2-5	few	TRBD2	TRBV11-3	TGTGCCAGCAGCTCCCGGCCTACGGGACTAGGGGAAGAGACCCAGTACTTC	CASSSRPTGLGEETQYF
TRBJ2-2	few	-	TRBV5-1	TGCGCCAGCAGCTTGAGCACCAGTTGGGCCGGGGAGCTGTTTTTT	CASSLSTSWAGELFF
TRBJ2-3	few	TRBD2	TRBV5-1	TGCGCCAGCAGCTTACGGGGGGTAGATGGAGATACGCAGTATTTT	CASSLRGVDGDTQYF
TRBJ2-5	-	TRBD2	TRBV12-3/TRBV12-4	TGTGCCAGCAGTTGGCAGCGGGGGGGCCGGGAGACCCAGTACTTC	CASSWQRGGRETQYF
TRBJ1-2	few	-	TRBV5-1	TGCGCCAGCAGCTCGGGGAGGGACGCAGCCTATGGCTACACCTTC	CASSSGRDAAYGYTF
TRBJ2-5	few	-	TRBV5-1	TGCGCCAGCAGCTTGGGTGTTAGCGTAGCCAATGTCGAGACCCAGTACTTC	CASSLGVSVANVETQYF
TRBJ2-1	-	-	TRBV12-3/TRBV12-4	TGTGCCAGCAGGGGCGGGGACTCTTACAATGAGCAGTTCTTC	CASRGGDSYNEQFF
TRBJ2-2	few	TRBD2	TRBV2	TGTGCCAGCCACCTAGCGGGGGAGACCGGGGAGCTGTTTTTT	CASHLAGETGELFF
TRBJ2-2	few	TRBD2	TRBV6-5	TGTGCCAGCAGTTACGGGGGGGGGCTGTTTTTT	CASSYGGGLFF
TRBJ2-1	-	TRBD2	TRBV4-2	TGTGCCACGCGTACGTCCGCCCGGCTAGCGGGGGACCTGTTCTTC	CATRTSARLAGDLFF
TRBJ2-2	few	-	TRBV4-3	TGCGCCAGCAGCCAAGGGGGGAGCGGGGAGCTGTTTTTT	CASSQGGSGELFF
TRBJ2-2	-	-	TRBV24-1	TGTGCCACCTGTTCTAGCCACACCGGGGAGCTGTTTTTT	CATCSSHTGELFF
TRBJ2-1	-	TRBD2	TRBV27	TGTGCCAGCAGTCCCAGTTTAGCGGGGGGGTATGAGCAGTTCTTC	CASSPSLAGGYEQFF
TRBJ2-5	-	-	TRBV29-1	TGCAGCGTTTGGGGCGGGGCCCTGGAGGCCCAGTACTTC	CSVWGGALEAQYF